The 18 T cell receptor beta chains below all came from one sample that was sequenced in a study of CD8 T cells in ankylosing spondylitis. Broader study findings: Seemingly distinctive of ankylosing spondylitis blood was a TCR beta motif formed by eight highly homologous variants.

These receptors have no identified antigens. TCRdb reprocessed the 5' RACE reads via MiXCR and lists one record per CDR3 protein. Altogether 800,000 to 900,000 distinct CDR3 sequences are present, approximately 12% being singletons, with the ten largest covering roughly 0.51%. The sample taken for sequencing was blood, either unsorted or a sorted T cell fraction (not recorded which). Receptors originate from a male donor with ankylosing spondylitis.

There are many counts of this clonotype. The chain is built from TRBV7-3 and TRBJ2-1; TRBD2 is a possible D gene (5 bases). CDR1 and CDR2 (germline): SGHTA, FQGTGA. This CDR3 is 12 amino acids long. V was pared by 5 bases and J by 7 bases, with 9 bases between. CDR3 nucleotide sequence: TGTGCCAGCAGCCTCGGGATGAATGAGCAGTTCTTC. Protein product: CASSLGMNEQFF.

This clonotype appeared a few times. This chain uses TRBV5-5 with TRBJ2-6; possibly TRBD1 for D (5 bases). CDR3 size: 15 residues. V was shortened by 2 bases and J by 3 bases, with 9 bases between the two germline ends. Germline V gene lookup returns CDR1 SGHKS and CDR2 YYEKEE (reference sequence). The CDR3 loop is CASSLRGDGANVLTF. The CDR3 DNA sequence: TGTGCCAGCAGCTTAAGGGGTGATGGGGCCAACGTCCTGACTTTC.

The rearrangement links TRBV3-1 to TRBJ2-7, with unresolved D. CDR3 length: 14 amino acids. The germline gives CDR1 LGHDT, CDR2 YNNKEL (reference sequence). Between the trimmed V and J ends, which lost 2 bases and 0 bases, there was a span of 8 bases. The CDR3 coding sequence is TGTGCCAGCAGCCAATTCATTAGCTCCTACGAGCAGTACTTC. Encoded protein: CASSQFISSYEQYF.

This clonotype was picked up many times. The chain carries TRBV29-1 and TRBJ2-3, with a possible D match to TRBD2 (6 bases). The CDR3 length is 13 residues. CDR1 is SQVTM and CDR2 is ANQGSEA in the germline V gene. Trimming shortened V by 8 bases and J by 4 bases, and 16 bases separated the two germline ends. The CDR3 DNA sequence: TGCAGCACTTTGCCCGGAGGGCCAGATACGCAGTATTTT. Protein product: CSTLPGGPDTQYF.

Worth noting for this clonotype: At one of its ends the junction is not consistent with the germline gene, which may arise from a read error. The chain is built from TRBV4-2 and TRBJ2-5; D may match TRBD1 or TRBD2 (5 bases each). CDR1 is LGHNA, CDR2 YNFKEQ, per germline. CDR3 length: 15 residues. The CDR3 spells CANSQDVTGRETQYF. DNA for the CDR3: TGTGCCAACAGCCAAGACGTCACGGGACGCGAGACCCAGTACTTC.

This clonotype was detected only a few times. The V gene is TRBV20-1, the J gene TRBJ2-1; the match to TRBD2 covers 10 bases. V trimming: 4 bases; J trimming: 2 bases; junction bases outside the gene matches: 5. The germline gives CDR1 DFQATT, CDR2 SNEGSKA (reference sequence). CDR3 length: 15 amino acids. The CDR3 is CSATPLAGAYNEQFF. DNA of the CDR3: TGCAGTGCTACGCCTCTAGCGGGGGCCTACAATGAGCAGTTCTTC.

The table lists this clonotype with a few counts. The rearrangement joins TRBV4-3 to TRBJ1-2; no reliable D call. There are 14 residues in the CDR3. CDR1 is LGHNA, CDR2 YSLEER, per germline. The ends were cut back, 4 bases at V and 4 bases at J, with 13 bases in the middle. CDR3 nucleotide sequence: TGCGCCAGCAGCCCGCAACAGAAGAGCTATGGCTACACCTTC. The encoded protein is CASSPQQKSYGYTF.

This clonotype was recorded only once. Written as DNA, the CDR3 is TGCAGTGCCAGGGCCCGAATGGGGGGCGGGCCCAATGAGCAGTTCTTC. Protein: CSARARMGGGPNEQFF. The V and J genes are TRBV20-1 and TRBJ2-1, with D possibly called TRBD1 or TRBD2 (6 bases each). The CDR3 is made up of 16 amino acids. V was shortened by 6 bases and J by 6 bases, with 24 bases between the two germline ends. CDR1 and CDR2 from the germline V gene are DFQATT and SNEGSKA (reference sequence).

V is TRBV20-1 and J is TRBJ2-3; possible D gene TRBD2, 6 bases. V lost 0 bases, J lost 6 bases, and 19 bases lay in between. The CDR3 runs 16 residues. Germline CDR1 reads DFQATT; CDR2 reads SNEGSKA (reference sequence). Here the CDR3 reads CSARDPSSAGWDTQYF. The DNA for the CDR3 is TGCAGTGCTAGAGATCCGTCTAGCGCTGGGTGGGATACGCAGTATTTT.

This chain joins TRBV27 and TRBJ2-5; TRBD2 might be the D (6 bases). Germline V gene sequence: CDR1 MNHEY, CDR2 SMNVEV (reference sequence). The CDR3 is 15 residues long. Trimming left V 0 bases short and J 5 bases short, with 13 bases between. This CDR3 is CASSLSFGGGETQYF. In DNA, the CDR3 is TGTGCCAGCAGTTTATCGTTTGGGGGAGGCGAGACCCAGTACTTC.

This clonotype showed up many times. The rearrangement links TRBV12-3 or TRBV12-4 to TRBJ2-5; 8 bases are a match to TRBD1. V gave up 4 bases and J gave up 5 bases; unmatched junction bases: 6. This CDR3 spans 14 amino acids. CDR3 sequence: CASSYRQGWETQYF. In nucleotides, the CDR3 is TGTGCCAGCAGTTATAGACAGGGGTGGGAGACCCAGTACTTC.

V usage is TRBV6-5 and J usage is TRBJ1-1, with D perhaps TRBD1 (6 bases). CDR1 and CDR2 from the germline V gene are MNHEY and SVGAGI. V was cut by 0 bases and J by 5 bases, with 10 bases left in between. The CDR3 runs to 14 residues. CDR3 region: CASSYSGARTEAFF. The CDR3 bases are TGTGCCAGCAGTTACTCGGGGGCGAGGACTGAAGCTTTCTTT.

The V gene is TRBV28, the J gene TRBJ2-7, with D perhaps matching TRBD2 (5 bases). CDR3 length equals 12 residues. Trimming removed 7 bases at V and 7 bases at J, with 14 bases between. CDR1 and CDR2 from the germline V gene are MDHEN and SYDVKM. The CDR3 DNA reads TGTGCCAGCACCCCCCCCTCGGGGGAGCAGTACTTC. It specifies CASTPPSGEQYF.

This clonotype was found a few times. The V gene is TRBV29-1, the J gene TRBJ1-1; no clear D. Germline V lookup: CDR1 SQVTM, CDR2 ANQGSEA. The ends were cut back, 4 bases at V and 1 base at J, with 7 bases in the middle. The CDR3 is made up of 12 amino acids. CDR3 loop: CSVAAGNTEAFF. The CDR3 coding sequence is TGCAGCGTTGCTGCCGGGAACACTGAAGCTTTCTTT. Together with reference TRBV29-1 and TRBJ1-1, the CDR3 gives the full variable domain: SAVISQKPSRDICQRGTSLTIQCQVDSQVTMMFWYRQQPGQSLTLIATANQGSEATYESGFVIDKFPISRPNLTFSTLTVSNMSPEDSSIYLCSVAAGNTEAFFGQGTRLTVV.

This clonotype has just a few counts. The gene calls are TRBV11-2 and TRBJ2-2; 9 nucleotides line up with TRBD2. Losses at the gene ends were 1 base for V and 4 bases for J; bases not matched to a gene: 19. The CDR3 is 21 residues long. CDR1 is SGHAT and CDR2 is FQNNGV in the germline V gene. Written as DNA, the CDR3 is TGTGCCAGCAGCTTAGTGGAGTGGAGCGCGGGGGGGCGATTAGTCACCGGGGAGCTGTTTTTT. Translation gives CASSLVEWSAGGRLVTGELFF. The variable domain in full, completed from reference TRBV11-2 and TRBJ2-2, reads EAGVAQSPRYKIIEKRQSVAFWCNPISGHATLYWYQQILGQGPKLLIQFQNNGVVDDSQLPKDRFSAERLKGVDSTLKIQPAKLEDSAVYLCASSLVEWSAGGRLVTGELFFGEGSRLTVL.

The chain uses TRBV6-5 and TRBJ2-5; weak D call: TRBD2 (5 bases). CDR3 size: 14 residues. The ends were cut back, 0 bases at V and 7 bases at J, with 12 bases in the middle. Germline CDR1 is MNHEY and CDR2 is SVGAGI. The CDR3 DNA sequence: TGTGCCAGCAGTTACTCGATTCTGGGAGCGACCCAGTACTTC. Its translation is CASSYSILGATQYF.

The chain's CDR3 is CASSLEEVFYEQYF. The CDR3, as DNA: TGCGCCAGCAGCTTGGAGGAAGTTTTCTACGAGCAGTACTTC. The chain links TRBV5-1 to TRBJ2-7; no clear D. V was clipped by 0 bases and J by 3 bases, with 10 bases between them. This CDR3 has 14 amino acids. Germline V gene sequence: CDR1 SGHRS, CDR2 YFSETQ.

This clonotype turned up a few times. The rearrangement joins TRBV20-1 to TRBJ2-1, with a weak D call TRBD2 (6 bases). Germline lookup yields CDR1 DFQATT and CDR2 SNEGSKA (reference sequence). V lost 6 bases and J 3 bases, leaving 15 bases between the germline ends. The CDR3 length is 14 residues. CDR3 protein: CSAVGTPLYNEQFF. The CDR3 DNA reads as TGCAGTGCCGTCGGGACTCCCCTCTACAATGAGCAGTTCTTC.